This T cell receptor (beta chain) originates from a study of neurological immune-mediated disorders. Findings of the study overall: TCR clonal expansion peaked in HTLV-1-associated myelopathy patients and was lowest in multiple sclerosis patients.

Synthesis of cDNA was carried out by template-switch 5'RACE. The reaction used 10-nucleotide random UMIs. Each CDR3 protein is one row after TCRdb ran MiXCR on the 5' RACE reads. Here the sample spans fewer than 55,000 distinct CDR3 sequences, over 9.5% being singletons. Described time point: longitudinal time-point 3. 2 million PBMCs stored at -80 C were the source of the unsorted libraries. CDR1 is MNHEY and CDR2 is SVGAGI in the germline V gene. V lost 3 bases, J lost 4 bases, and 12 bases lay in between. The CDR3 runs 14 residues. This clonotype was picked up a small number of times. Its antigen is still unknown.

The V gene is TRBV6-5, the J gene TRBJ1-1; no clear D. The clonotype comes from a male donor with HTLV-1-associated myelopathy (HAM/TSP). The source material was PBMCs. CDR3 DNA: TGTGCCAGCAGTTATTTTCGATTACCCACTGAAGCTTTCTTT. Amino acids: CASSYFRLPTEAFF.